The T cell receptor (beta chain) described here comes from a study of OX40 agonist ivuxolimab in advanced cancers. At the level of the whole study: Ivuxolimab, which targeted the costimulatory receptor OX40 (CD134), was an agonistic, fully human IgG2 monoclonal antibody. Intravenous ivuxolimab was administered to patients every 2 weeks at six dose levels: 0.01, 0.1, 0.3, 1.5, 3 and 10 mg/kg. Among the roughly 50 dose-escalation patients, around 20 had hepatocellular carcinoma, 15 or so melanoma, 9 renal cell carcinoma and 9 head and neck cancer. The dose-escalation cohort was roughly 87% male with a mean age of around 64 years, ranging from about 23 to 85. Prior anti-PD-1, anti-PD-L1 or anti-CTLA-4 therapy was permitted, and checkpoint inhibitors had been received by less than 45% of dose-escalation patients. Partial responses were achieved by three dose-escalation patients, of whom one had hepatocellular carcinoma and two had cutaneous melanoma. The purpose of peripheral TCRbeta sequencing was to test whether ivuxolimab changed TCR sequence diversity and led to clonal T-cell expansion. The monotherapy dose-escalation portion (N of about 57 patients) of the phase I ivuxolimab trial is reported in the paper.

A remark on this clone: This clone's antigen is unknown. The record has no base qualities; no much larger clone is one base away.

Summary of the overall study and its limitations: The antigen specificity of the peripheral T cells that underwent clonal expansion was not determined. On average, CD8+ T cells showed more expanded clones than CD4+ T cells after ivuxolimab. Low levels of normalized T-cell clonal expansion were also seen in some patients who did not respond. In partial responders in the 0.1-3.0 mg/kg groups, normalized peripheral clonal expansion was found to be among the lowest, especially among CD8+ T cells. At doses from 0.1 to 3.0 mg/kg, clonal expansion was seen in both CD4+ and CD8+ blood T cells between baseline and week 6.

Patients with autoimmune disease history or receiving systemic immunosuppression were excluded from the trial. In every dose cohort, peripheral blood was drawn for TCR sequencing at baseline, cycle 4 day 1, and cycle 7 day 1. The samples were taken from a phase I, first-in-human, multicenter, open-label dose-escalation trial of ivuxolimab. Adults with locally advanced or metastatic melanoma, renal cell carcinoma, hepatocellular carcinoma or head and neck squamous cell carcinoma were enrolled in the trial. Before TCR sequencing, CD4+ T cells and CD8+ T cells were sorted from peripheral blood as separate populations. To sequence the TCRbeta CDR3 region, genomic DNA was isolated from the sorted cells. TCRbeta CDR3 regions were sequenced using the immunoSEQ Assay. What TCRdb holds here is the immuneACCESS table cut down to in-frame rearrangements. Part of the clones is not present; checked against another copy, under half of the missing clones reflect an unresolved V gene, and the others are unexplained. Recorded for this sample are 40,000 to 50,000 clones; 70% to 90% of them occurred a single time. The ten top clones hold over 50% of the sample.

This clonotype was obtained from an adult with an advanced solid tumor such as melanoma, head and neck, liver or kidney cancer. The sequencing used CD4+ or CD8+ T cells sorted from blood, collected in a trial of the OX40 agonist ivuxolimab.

The CDR3 in this case is CASSLGVTQYF. In nucleotide form, the sequence is TGTGCCAGCAGCTTAGGGGTGACCCAGTACTTC. The rearranged chain carries TRBV7-2 and TRBJ2-5; the D gene remains uncertain. The junction carries 4 bases between V and J, which are trimmed by 1 base and 7 bases respectively. CDR1 SGHTA and CDR2 FQGNSA are derived from the germline V gene. The CDR3 runs 11 amino acids, cysteine and phenylalanine included. Kept here is only the CDR3 DNA, which spans 33 bases and is read in frame from base 1.